The rows below give T cell receptor beta chains drawn from one sample of a study of OX40 agonist ivuxolimab in advanced cancers. Here immunoSEQ multiplex PCR was the method, and the copy in TCRdb shows in-frame clones only, minus some. The table shows roughly 55,000 clones, with nearly 80% occurring only once. This specimen consisted of CD4+ or CD8+ T cells sorted from blood, obtained in a trial of the OX40 agonist ivuxolimab. These receptors were taken from an adult with an advanced solid tumor such as melanoma, head and neck, liver or kidney cancer. CDR3s include the opening cysteine and the closing phenylalanine or tryptophan. The D gene is left open where the match is weak. The size of a clone is reported for some rows only, either as once, few or many, or as a class for expanded clones.

D | J | V | size | DNA | CDR3
NA | TRBJ1-1 | TRBV7-2 | NA | TGTGCCAGCAGTTCTGCCGGTGGGTTGAACACTGAAGCTTTCTTT | CASSSAGGLNTEAFF
NA | TRBJ2-6 | TRBV9 | once | TGTGCCAGCAGCGCCCCAGGGAGCTCTGGGGCCAACGTCCTGACTTTC | CASSAPGSSGANVLTF
TRBD1 | TRBJ1-4 | TRBV10-2 | NA | TGCGCCACCCTAGGGGGACAGGGTGATGAAAAACTGTTTTTT | CATLGGQGDEKLFF
NA | TRBJ2-2 | TRBV18 | NA | TGTGCCAGCTCTCCCTATCAGTCGGACACCGGGGAGCTGTTTTTT | CASSPYQSDTGELFF
NA | TRBJ1-2 | TRBV7-9 | few | TGTGCCAGCGGTGGCGACAGGTTCTATGGCTACACCTTC | CASGGDRFYGYTF
NA | TRBJ2-5 | TRBV11-2 | NA | TGTGCCAGCAGCTTAGACTGGCAAGAGACCCAGTACTTC | CASSLDWQETQYF
NA | TRBJ2-2 | TRBV10-1 | NA | TGCGCCAGCAGTGATCAGGGTTCGGGCACCGGGGAGCTGTTTTTT | CASSDQGSGTGELFF
NA | TRBJ2-7 | TRBV5-4 | NA | TGTGCCAGCACGCTTATCGGGACGGCCCTCTACGAGCAGTACTTC | CASTLIGTALYEQYF
TRBD1 | TRBJ2-7 | TRBV7-8 | NA | TGTGCCAGCAGCCGATCGGGACAGAGGGCTTCCTACGAGCAGTACTTC | CASSRSGQRASYEQYF
NA | TRBJ2-7 | TRBV7-2 | NA | TGTGCCAGCAGCTCCCAAGCGGAACATTACGAGCAGTACTTC | CASSSQAEHYEQYF
NA | TRBJ1-4 | TRBV28 | NA | TGTGCCAGCACCCCCGGGGGCACTAATGAAAAACTGTTTTTT | CASTPGGTNEKLFF
TRBD2 | TRBJ2-2 | TRBV5-1 | NA | TGCGCCAGCAGCCCGTTAGCGGGAGGGCCGACCGGGGAGCTGTTTTTT | CASSPLAGGPTGELFF
NA | TRBJ2-2 | TRBV14 | NA | TGTGCCAGCAGCCAGCAGAGGGAGCGTTTCGGGGAGCTGTTTTTT | CASSQQRERFGELFF
NA | TRBJ1-1 | TRBV25-1 | NA | TGTGCCGCCGGGGGGATAGGTGTGAACACTGAAGCTTTCTTT | CAAGGIGVNTEAFF
TRBD1 | TRBJ1-2 | TRBV30 | once | TGTGCCTGGAGTATTCGGGACAGCCCTACTAGGGGCTACACCTTC | CAWSIRDSPTRGYTF
TRBD2 | TRBJ2-3 | TRBV7-2 | NA | TGTGCCAGCAGCTTAGAGGGCACTAGCGGGGTACGCACAGATACGCAGTATTTT | CASSLEGTSGVRTDTQYF
NA | TRBJ1-3 | TRBV29-1 | NA | TGCAGCGTTCAGGGGAGCTCTGGAAACACCATATATTTT | CSVQGSSGNTIYF
NA | TRBJ2-3 | TRBV4-2 | NA | TGTGCCAGCAGCTCGACTCCTTTCAACACAGATACGCAGTATTTT | CASSSTPFNTDTQYF
NA | TRBJ1-1 | TRBV6-4 | NA | TGTGCCAGCAGCGAGGACGGAAGGACTGAAGCTTTCTTT | CASSEDGRTEAFF
NA | TRBJ2-5 | TRBV5-6 | NA | TGTGCCAGCAGCTTACAGGGAACACAAGAGACCCAGTACTTC | CASSLQGTQETQYF
TRBD1 | TRBJ1-5 | TRBV30 | NA | TGTGCCTGGAGTCCGCAGGGGGTAGGGATGGGCAATCAGCCCCAGCATTTT | CAWSPQGVGMGNQPQHF
NA | TRBJ2-1 | TRBV5-8 | NA | TGTGCCAGCAGCGGACCCGGACGGGGCAAGCAGTTCTTC | CASSGPGRGKQFF
TRBD1 | TRBJ2-1 | TRBV18 | NA | TGTGCCAGCTCACCGAGTAGGACAGGCTACAATGAGCAGTTCTTC | CASSPSRTGYNEQFF
TRBD1 | TRBJ1-1 | TRBV7-2 | NA | TGTGCCAGCAGCACCCGGACAGGGGGCGTCGGCACTGAAGCTTTCTTT | CASSTRTGGVGTEAFF
TRBD1 | TRBJ1-1 | TRBV6-5 | NA | TGTGCCAGCAGTTACACTCGACCAGGGGGAGGCACTGAAGCTTTCTTT | CASSYTRPGGGTEAFF
NA | TRBJ2-7 | TRBV7-2 | NA | TGTGCCAGCAGCTTAAAGGGGCGGCCCTACGAGCAGTACTTC | CASSLKGRPYEQYF
NA | TRBJ1-2 | TRBV19 | NA | TGTGCCAGTAGTATCGGACCGTTCGCTAACTATGGCTACACCTTC | CASSIGPFANYGYTF
NA | TRBJ1-2 | TRBV18 | NA | TGTGCCAGCTCACCAGAGGCGCAGGGGAACTATGGCTACACCTTC | CASSPEAQGNYGYTF
TRBD1 | TRBJ1-1 | TRBV18 | NA | TGTGCCAGCTCACCTCTAGGGGGCCTGAACACTGAAGCTTTCTTT | CASSPLGGLNTEAFF
TRBD1 | TRBJ2-7 | TRBV2 | NA | TGTGCCAGCGCAGAGACAGGGGGCTACGAGCAGTACTTC | CASAETGGYEQYF
NA | TRBJ1-2 | TRBV5-1 | NA | TGCGCCAGACGGGGGGTGTATGGCTACACCTTC | CARRGVYGYTF
NA | TRBJ2-2 | TRBV11-3 | NA | TGTGCCAGCAGCCTGAGAGGGGGCGGGGAGCTGTTTTTT | CASSLRGGGELFF
NA | TRBJ1-4 | TRBV25-1 | NA | TGTGCCTCTCGAGGGGGGACAACTAATGAAAAACTGTTTTTT | CASRGGTTNEKLFF
NA | TRBJ1-1 | TRBV29-1 | few | TGCAGCGTTACACAGGTGGGCACTGAAGCTTTCTTT | CSVTQVGTEAFF
NA | TRBJ2-1 | TRBV5-4 | NA | TGTGCCAGCAGCTTGGACGCCGGTATCCGGTTCTTC | CASSLDAGIRFF
NA | TRBJ1-1 | TRBV5-1 | NA | TGCGCCAGCAGCATTGGAGGTCGGGGAGACACTGAAGCTTTCTTT | CASSIGGRGDTEAFF
NA | TRBJ2-7 | TRBV2 | NA | TGTGCCAGCAGGAGGACAGCAAGCTCCTACGAGCAGTACTTC | CASRRTASSYEQYF
NA | TRBJ2-1 | TRBV5-6 | NA | TGTGCCAGCAGCCTTCGGACAGCCTACAATGAGCAGTTCTTC | CASSLRTAYNEQFF
TRBD2 | TRBJ2-5 | TRBV6-6 | NA | TGTGCCAGCAGTTACTCTAGCGGGGGGGCCCAAAAGACCCAGTACTTC | CASSYSSGGAQKTQYF
NA | TRBJ2-7 | TRBV6-5 | NA | TGTGCCAGCAGTGGAAGTTACTACGAGCAGTACTTC | CASSGSYYEQYF
NA | TRBJ2-1 | TRBV6-5 | NA | TGTGCCAGCAGTCCCACAAACAGACCTTACAATGAGCAGTTCTTC | CASSPTNRPYNEQFF
NA | TRBJ1-4 | TRBV5-1 | once | TGCGCCAGCAGCTTGTTGGCCCCTGAGGAACTGTTTTTT | CASSLLAPEELFF
TRBD2 | TRBJ2-1 | TRBV11-2 | NA | TGTGCCAGCAGCTTAGATTCCGGGACTAGCTTAGTTAATGAGCAGTTCTTC | CASSLDSGTSLVNEQFF
TRBD1 | TRBJ2-3 | TRBV19 | NA | TGTGCCAATAAGGACAGGCATCCTAGCACAGATACGCAGTATTTT | CANKDRHPSTDTQYF
NA | TRBJ2-2 | TRBV29-1 | once | TGCAGCGTTGGGACTATTGTTCCCGGGGAGCTGTTTTTT | CSVGTIVPGELFF
NA | TRBJ1-1 | TRBV29-1 | few | TGCAGCGTGCGGGCCCACGGGGACACTGAAGCTTTCTTT | CSVRAHGDTEAFF
NA | TRBJ2-3 | TRBV30 | NA | TGTGCCTGGAGTCGGGGCACAGATACGCAGTATTTT | CAWSRGTDTQYF
TRBD2 | TRBJ2-2 | TRBV9 | few | TGTGCCAGCAGCGTAGTTAGCGGGACGAACACCGGGGAGCTGTTTTTT | CASSVVSGTNTGELFF
NA | TRBJ1-4 | TRBV18 | NA | TGTGCCAGCTCTCTTATGCCACCCCAAGGGACTAATGAAAAACTGTTTTTT | CASSLMPPQGTNEKLFF
NA | TRBJ1-2 | TRBV5-1 | NA | TGCGCCAGCAGCCGAGGGGGGATTAACTATGGCTACACCTTC | CASSRGGINYGYTF
NA | TRBJ1-1 | TRBV6-4 | NA | TGTGCCAGCAGTGCCGCCGCGACAGGGAACACTGAAGCTTTCTTT | CASSAAATGNTEAFF
NA | TRBJ1-5 | TRBV6-5 | NA | TGTGCCAGCAGTTACAGGGCAGTCAATCAGCCCCAGCATTTT | CASSYRAVNQPQHF
TRBD1 | TRBJ2-1 | TRBV5-1 | NA | TGCGCCAGCAGCTTACGGACAGGGAGCCCCAATGAGCAGTTCTTC | CASSLRTGSPNEQFF
TRBD2 | TRBJ2-5 | TRBV7-2 | NA | TGTGCCAGCAGCTTTGGCGGGGGGGCCGTCGAGACCCAGTACTTC | CASSFGGGAVETQYF